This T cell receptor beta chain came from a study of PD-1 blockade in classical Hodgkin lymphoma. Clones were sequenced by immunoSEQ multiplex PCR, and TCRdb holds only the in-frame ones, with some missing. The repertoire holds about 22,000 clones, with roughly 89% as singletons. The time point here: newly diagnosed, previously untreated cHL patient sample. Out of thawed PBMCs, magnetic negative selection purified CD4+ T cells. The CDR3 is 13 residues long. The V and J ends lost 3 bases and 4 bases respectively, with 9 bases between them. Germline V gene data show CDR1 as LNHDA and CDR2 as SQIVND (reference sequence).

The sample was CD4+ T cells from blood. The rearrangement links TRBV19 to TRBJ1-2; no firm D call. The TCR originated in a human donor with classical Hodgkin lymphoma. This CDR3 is CASSIGITYGYTF. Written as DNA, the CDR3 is TGTGCCAGTAGTATCGGCATAACCTATGGCTACACCTTC. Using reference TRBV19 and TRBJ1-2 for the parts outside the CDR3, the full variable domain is DGGITQSPKYLFRKEGQNVTLSCEQNLNHDAMYWYRQDPGQGLRLIYYSQIVNDFQKGDIAEGYSVSREKKESFPLTVTSAQKNPTAFYLCASSIGITYGYTFGSGTRLTVV.